This TCR beta chain was documented in a study of T-cell reconstitution after alpha-beta-depleted transplantation in children. There are many counts of this clonotype. CDR1 and CDR2 (germline): DFQATT, SNEGSKA (reference sequence). V was shortened by 1 base and J by 3 bases, with 15 bases between the two germline ends. The CDR3 totals 15 residues. For TCRbeta, the library was prepared with unique molecular identifiers. TCRdb fed the PCR reads into MiXCR, producing one record per CDR3 protein. This table has about 200,000 distinct CDR3 sequences, just over 14% appearing once. The chain employs TRBV20-1 and TRBJ1-1; possibly TRBD1 for D (6 bases). The starting material was PBMCs from the stem cell graft donor, obtained from the stem cell graft. The origin of this receptor is a human donor who donated a stem cell graft to a child with acute lymphoblastic leukemia. The CDR3, as DNA: TGCAGTGCTAGAGCTCCCTGGACAGATTACACTGAAGCTTTCTTT. It yields the protein CSARAPWTDYTEAFF.